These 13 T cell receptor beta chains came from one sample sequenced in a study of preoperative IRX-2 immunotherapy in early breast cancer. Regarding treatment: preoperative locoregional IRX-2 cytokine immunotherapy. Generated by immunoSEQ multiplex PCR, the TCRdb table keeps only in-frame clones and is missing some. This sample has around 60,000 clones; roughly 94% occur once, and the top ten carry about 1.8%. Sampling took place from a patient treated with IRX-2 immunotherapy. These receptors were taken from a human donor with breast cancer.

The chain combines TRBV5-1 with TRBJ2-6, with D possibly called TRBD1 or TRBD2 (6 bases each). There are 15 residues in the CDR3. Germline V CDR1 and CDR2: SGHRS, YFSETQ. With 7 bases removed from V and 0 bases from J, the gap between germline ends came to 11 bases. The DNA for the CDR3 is TGCGCCAGCGGGACGGGGGCCTCTGGGGCCAACGTCCTGACTTTC. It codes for CASGTGASGANVLTF.

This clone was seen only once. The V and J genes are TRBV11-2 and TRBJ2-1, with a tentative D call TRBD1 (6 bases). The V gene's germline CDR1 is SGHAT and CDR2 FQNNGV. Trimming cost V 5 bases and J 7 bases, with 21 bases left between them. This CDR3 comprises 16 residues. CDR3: CASSPIRGQGWNEQFF. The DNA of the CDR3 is TGTGCCAGCAGCCCGATCCGCGGGCAGGGGTGGAATGAGCAGTTCTTC.

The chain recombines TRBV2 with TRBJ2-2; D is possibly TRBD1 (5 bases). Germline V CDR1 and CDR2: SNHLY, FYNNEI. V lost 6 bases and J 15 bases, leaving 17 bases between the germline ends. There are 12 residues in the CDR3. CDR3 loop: CASSLSAGKVFF. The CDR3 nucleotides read TGTGCCAGCAGCCTTTCGGCAGGGAAGGTGTTTTTT.

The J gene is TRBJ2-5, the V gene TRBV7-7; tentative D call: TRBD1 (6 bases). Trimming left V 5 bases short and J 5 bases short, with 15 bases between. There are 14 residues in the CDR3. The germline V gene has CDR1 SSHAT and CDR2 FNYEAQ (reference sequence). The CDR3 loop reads CASSDRRGTETQYF. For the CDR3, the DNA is TGTGCCAGCAGCGACAGAAGGGGGACGGAGACCCAGTACTTC. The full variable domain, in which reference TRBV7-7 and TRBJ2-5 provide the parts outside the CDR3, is GAGVSQSPRYKVTKRGQDVTLRCDPISSHATLYWYQQALGQGPEFLTYFNYEAQPDKSGLPSDRFSAERPEGSISTLTIQRTEQRDSAMYRCASSDRRGTETQYFGPGTRLLVL.

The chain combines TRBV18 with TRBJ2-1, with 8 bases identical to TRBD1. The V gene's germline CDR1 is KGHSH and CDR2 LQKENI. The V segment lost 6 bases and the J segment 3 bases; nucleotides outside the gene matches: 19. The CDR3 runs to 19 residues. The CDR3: CASSYRDRHPLQNYNEQFF. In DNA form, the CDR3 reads TGTGCCAGCTCGTACCGGGACAGGCACCCCCTCCAAAACTACAATGAGCAGTTCTTC.

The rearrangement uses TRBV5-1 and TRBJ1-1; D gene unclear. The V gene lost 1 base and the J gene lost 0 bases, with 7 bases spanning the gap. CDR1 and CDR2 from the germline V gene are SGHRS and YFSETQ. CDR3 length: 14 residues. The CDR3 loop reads CASSLSGVNTEAFF. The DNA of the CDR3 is TGCGCCAGCAGCTTGTCAGGCGTGAACACTGAAGCTTTCTTT. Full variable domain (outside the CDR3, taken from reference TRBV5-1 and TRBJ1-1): KAGVTQTPRYLIKTRGQQVTLSCSPISGHRSVSWYQQTPGQGLQFLFEYFSETQRNKGNFPGRFSGRQFSNSRSEMNVSTLELGDSALYLCASSLSGVNTEAFFGQGTRLTVV.

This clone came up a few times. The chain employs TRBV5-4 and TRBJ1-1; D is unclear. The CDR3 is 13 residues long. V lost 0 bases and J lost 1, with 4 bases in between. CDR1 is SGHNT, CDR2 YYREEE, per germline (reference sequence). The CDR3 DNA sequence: TGTGCCAGCAGCTTGGGGGGGAACACTGAAGCTTTCTTT. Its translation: CASSLGGNTEAFF.

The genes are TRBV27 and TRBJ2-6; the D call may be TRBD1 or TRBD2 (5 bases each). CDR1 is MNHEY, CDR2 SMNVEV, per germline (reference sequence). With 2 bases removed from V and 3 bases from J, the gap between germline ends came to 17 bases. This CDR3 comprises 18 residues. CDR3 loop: CASSLRTGTLVGANVLTF. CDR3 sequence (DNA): TGTGCCAGCAGTTTAAGAACCGGGACCCTAGTTGGGGCCAACGTCCTGACTTTC.

As DNA, the CDR3 is TGTGCCACCAAGCGGACTAGCACAGATACGCAGTATTTT. This translates into CATKRTSTDTQYF. The gene calls are TRBV6-5 and TRBJ2-3; maybe TRBD2 (5 bases). V was pared by 10 bases and J by 0 bases, with 11 bases between. The CDR3 length is 13 residues. Germline loops: CDR1 MNHEY, CDR2 SVGAGI.

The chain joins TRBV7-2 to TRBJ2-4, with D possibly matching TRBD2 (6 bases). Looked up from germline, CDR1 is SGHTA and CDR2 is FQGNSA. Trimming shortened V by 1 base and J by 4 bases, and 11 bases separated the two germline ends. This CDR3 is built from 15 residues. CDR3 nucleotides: TGTGCCAGCAGCTTAGAGCCCAGCGGGAAAAACATTCAGTACTTC. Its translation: CASSLEPSGKNIQYF.

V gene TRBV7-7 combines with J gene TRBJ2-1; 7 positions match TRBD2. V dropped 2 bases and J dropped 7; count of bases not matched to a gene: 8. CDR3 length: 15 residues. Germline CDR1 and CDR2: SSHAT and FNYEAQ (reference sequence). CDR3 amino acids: CASSLMPGGDNEQFF. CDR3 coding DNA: TGTGCCAGCAGCTTAATGCCGGGAGGAGATAATGAGCAGTTCTTC.

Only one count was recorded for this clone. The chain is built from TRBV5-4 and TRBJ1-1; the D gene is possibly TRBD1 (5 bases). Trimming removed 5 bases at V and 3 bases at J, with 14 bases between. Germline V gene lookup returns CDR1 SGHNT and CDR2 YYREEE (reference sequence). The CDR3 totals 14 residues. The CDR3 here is CASRNTGTDTEAFF. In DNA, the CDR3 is TGTGCCAGCAGGAACACCGGGACGGACACTGAAGCTTTCTTT.

CDR3 in amino acids: CASSYTGRGTYEQYF. The DNA for the CDR3 is TGTGCCAGCAGCTACACGGGACGAGGGACCTACGAGCAGTACTTC. The rearrangement joins TRBV7-8 to TRBJ2-7; D assignment may be TRBD1 or TRBD2 (5 bases each). V lost 4 bases to trimming and J lost 2 bases, with 15 bases between them. Germline CDR1 SGHVS, CDR2 FQNEAQ. The CDR3 loop spans 15 amino acids.